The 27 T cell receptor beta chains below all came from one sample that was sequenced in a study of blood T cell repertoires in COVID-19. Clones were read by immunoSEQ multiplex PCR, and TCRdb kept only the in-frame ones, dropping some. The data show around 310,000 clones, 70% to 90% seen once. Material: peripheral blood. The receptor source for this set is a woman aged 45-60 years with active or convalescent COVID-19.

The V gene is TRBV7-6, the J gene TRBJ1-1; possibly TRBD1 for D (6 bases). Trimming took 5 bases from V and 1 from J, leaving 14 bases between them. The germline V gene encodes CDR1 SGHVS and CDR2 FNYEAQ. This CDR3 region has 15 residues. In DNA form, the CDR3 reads TGTGCCAGCAGCCCCTCCGGGACACCGAACACTGAAGCTTTCTTT. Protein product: CASSPSGTPNTEAFF.

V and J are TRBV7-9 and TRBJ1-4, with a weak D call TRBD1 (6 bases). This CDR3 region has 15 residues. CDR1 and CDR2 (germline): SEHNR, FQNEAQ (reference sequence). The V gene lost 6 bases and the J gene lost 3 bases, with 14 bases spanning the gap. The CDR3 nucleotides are TGTGCCAGCAGACAGGACAGAGGGTCTAATGAAAAACTGTTTTTT. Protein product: CASRQDRGSNEKLFF.

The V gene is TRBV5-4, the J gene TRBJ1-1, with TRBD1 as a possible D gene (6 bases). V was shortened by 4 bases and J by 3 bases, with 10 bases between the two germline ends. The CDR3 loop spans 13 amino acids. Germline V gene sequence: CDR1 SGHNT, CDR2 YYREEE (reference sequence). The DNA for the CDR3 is TGTGCCAGCAGCCCGAACAGGGACACTGAAGCTTTCTTT. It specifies CASSPNRDTEAFF.

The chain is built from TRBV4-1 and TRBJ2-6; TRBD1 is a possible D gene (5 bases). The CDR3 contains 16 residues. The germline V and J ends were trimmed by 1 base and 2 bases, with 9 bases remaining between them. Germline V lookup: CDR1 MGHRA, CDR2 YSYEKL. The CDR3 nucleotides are TGCGCCAGCAGCCAAGGTCAGGGAACTGGGGCCAACGTCCTGACTTTC. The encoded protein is CASSQGQGTGANVLTF.

CDR3: CASGALQATEQYF. The CDR3 DNA follows: TGTGCTTCAGGGGCGCTACAAGCTACCGAGCAGTACTTC. V gene TRBV12-3 or TRBV12-4 combines with J gene TRBJ2-7; TRBD1 is a possible D gene (6 bases). The CDR3 contains 13 residues.

Here the CDR3 reads CASSLEGTALNTEAFF. As DNA, the CDR3 is TGCGCCAGCAGCTTGGAGGGGACAGCCTTGAACACTGAAGCTTTCTTT. The chain combines TRBV5-1 with TRBJ1-1; TRBD1 agrees at 7 bases. Trimming removed 0 bases from V and 0 bases from J; junction bases left unmatched: 5. The CDR3 sequence is 16 residues long. Germline CDR1 reads SGHRS; CDR2 reads YFSETQ.

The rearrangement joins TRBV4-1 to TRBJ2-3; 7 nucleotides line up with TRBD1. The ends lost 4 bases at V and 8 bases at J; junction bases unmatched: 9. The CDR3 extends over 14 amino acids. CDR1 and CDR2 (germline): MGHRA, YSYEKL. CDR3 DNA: TGCGCCAGCAGCCGCTCAACGGGACAGACTACGCAGTATTTT. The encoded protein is CASSRSTGQTTQYF.

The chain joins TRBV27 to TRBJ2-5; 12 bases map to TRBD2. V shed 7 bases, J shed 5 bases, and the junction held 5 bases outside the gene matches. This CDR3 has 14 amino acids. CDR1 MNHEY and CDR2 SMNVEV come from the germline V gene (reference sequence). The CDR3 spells CASKASGRGETQYF. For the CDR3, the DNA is TGTGCCAGCAAGGCTAGCGGGAGGGGGGAGACCCAGTACTTC.

CDR3 DNA sequence: TGTGCCAGCAGCTTAATGGGGACAAGTTATGGCTACACCTTC. It codes for CASSLMGTSYGYTF. The V gene is TRBV7-2, the J gene TRBJ1-2; D may be TRBD1 (6 bases). The CDR3 runs 14 residues. Trimming pared 2 bases from V and 5 bases from J, leaving 12 bases between. The germline V gene has CDR1 SGHTA and CDR2 FQGNSA.

CDR3 residues: CASSSGTENNEKLFF. CDR3 nucleotides: TGTGCCAGCAGCTCTGGGACAGAGAATAATGAAAAACTGTTTTTT. The J gene is TRBJ1-4, the V gene TRBV5-6; TRBD1 matches at 7 bases. The germline V gene has CDR1 SGHDT and CDR2 YYEEEE. J was trimmed by 4 bases and V by 3 bases; bases with no gene match: 6. This CDR3 comprises 15 residues.

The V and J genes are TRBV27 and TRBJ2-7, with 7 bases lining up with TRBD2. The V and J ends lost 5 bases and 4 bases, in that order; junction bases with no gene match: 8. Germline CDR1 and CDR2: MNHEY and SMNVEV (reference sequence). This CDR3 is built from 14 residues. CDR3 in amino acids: CASSPRLALYEQYF. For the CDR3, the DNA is TGTGCCAGCAGTCCAAGACTAGCCTTGTACGAGCAGTACTTC.

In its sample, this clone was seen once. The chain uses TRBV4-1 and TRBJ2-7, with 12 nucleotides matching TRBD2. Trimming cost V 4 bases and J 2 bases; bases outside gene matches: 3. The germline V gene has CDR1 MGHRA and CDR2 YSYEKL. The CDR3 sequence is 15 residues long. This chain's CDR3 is CASSLTSGSTYEQYF. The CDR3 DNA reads TGCGCCAGCAGCCTGACTAGCGGGAGCACCTACGAGCAGTACTTC.

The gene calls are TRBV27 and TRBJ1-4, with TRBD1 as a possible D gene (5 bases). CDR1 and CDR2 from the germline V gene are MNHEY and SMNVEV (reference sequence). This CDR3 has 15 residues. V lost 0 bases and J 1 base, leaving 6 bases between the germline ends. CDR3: CASSLSGGTNEKLFF. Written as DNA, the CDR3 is TGTGCCAGCAGTTTATCGGGGGGAACTAATGAAAAACTGTTTTTT.

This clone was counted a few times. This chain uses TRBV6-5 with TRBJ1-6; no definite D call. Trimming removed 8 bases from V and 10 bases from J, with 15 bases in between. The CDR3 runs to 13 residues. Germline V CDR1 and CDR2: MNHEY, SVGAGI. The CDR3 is CASGSAGGSPLHF. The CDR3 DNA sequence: TGTGCCAGCGGATCCGCCGGAGGGTCACCCCTCCACTTT.

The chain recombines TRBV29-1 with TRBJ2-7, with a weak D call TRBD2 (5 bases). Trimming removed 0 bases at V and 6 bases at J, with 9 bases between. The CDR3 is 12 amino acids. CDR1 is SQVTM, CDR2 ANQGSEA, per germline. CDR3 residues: CSVEDLGSEQYF. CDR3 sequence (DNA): TGCAGCGTTGAAGATCTTGGGAGCGAGCAGTACTTC.

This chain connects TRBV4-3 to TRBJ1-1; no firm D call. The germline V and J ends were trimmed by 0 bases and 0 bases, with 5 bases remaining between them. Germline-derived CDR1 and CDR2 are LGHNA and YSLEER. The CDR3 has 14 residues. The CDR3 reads CASSQEPVNTEAFF. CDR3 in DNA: TGCGCCAGCAGCCAAGAACCGGTGAACACTGAAGCTTTCTTT.

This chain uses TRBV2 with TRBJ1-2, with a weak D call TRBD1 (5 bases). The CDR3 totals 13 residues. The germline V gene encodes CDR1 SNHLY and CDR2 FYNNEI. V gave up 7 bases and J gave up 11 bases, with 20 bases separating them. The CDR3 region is CASKPPWGERYTF. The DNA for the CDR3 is TGTGCCAGCAAACCCCCATGGGGGGAACGATACACCTTC.

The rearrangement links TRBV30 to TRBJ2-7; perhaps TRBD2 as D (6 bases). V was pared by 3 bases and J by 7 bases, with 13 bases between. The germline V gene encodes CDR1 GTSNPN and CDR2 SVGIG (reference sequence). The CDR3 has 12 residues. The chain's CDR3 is CAWSSTGVEQYF. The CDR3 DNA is TGTGCCTGGAGCTCCACGGGGGTAGAGCAGTACTTC.

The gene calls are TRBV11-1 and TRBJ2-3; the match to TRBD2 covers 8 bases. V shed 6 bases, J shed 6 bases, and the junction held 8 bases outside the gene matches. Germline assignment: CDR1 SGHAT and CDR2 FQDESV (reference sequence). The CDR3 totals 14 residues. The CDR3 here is CASRRIGGGDTQYF. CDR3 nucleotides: TGTGCCAGCAGACGCATAGGCGGGGGGGATACGCAGTATTTT.

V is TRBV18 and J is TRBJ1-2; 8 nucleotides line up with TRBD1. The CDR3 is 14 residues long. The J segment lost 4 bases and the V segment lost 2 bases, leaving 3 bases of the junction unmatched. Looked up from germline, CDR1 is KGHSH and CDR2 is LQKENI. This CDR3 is CASSPRDRPYGYTF. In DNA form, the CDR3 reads TGTGCCAGCTCACCAAGGGACAGGCCCTATGGCTACACCTTC.

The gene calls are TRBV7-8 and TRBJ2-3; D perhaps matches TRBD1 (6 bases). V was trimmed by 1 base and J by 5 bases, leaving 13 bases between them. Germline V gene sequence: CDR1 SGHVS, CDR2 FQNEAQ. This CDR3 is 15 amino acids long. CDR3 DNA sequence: TGTGCCAGCAGCTTAGAGTATCAGGGGCGAGATACGCAGTATTTT. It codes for CASSLEYQGRDTQYF.

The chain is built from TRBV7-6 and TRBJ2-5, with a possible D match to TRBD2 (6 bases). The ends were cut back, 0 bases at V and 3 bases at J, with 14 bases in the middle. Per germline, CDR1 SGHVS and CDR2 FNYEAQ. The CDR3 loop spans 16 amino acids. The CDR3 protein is CASSLAGHGGKETQYF. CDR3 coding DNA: TGTGCCAGCAGCTTAGCGGGTCACGGGGGTAAAGAGACCCAGTACTTC.

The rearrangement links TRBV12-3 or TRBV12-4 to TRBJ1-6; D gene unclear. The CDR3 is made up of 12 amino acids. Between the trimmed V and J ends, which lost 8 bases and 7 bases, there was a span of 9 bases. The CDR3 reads CASQVKNSPLHF. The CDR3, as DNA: TGTGCCAGCCAGGTGAAAAATTCACCCCTCCACTTT.

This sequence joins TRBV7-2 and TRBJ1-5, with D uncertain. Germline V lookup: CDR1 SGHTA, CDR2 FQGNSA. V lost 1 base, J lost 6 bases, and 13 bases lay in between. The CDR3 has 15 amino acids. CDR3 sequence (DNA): TGTGCCAGCAGCTTAGTATGGGCCGGTAGTCAGCCCCAGCATTTT. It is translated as CASSLVWAGSQPQHF.

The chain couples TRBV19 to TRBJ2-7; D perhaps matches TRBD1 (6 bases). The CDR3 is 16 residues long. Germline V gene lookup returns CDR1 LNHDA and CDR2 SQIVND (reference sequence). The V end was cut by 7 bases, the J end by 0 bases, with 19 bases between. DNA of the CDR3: TGTGCCAGTACCCCGGACAGCTCATTCAGCTCCTACGAGCAGTACTTC. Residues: CASTPDSSFSSYEQYF.

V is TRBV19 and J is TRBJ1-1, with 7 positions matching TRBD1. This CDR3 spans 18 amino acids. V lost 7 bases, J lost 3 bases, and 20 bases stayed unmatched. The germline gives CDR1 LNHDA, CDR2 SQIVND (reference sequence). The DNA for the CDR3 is TGTGCCAGTAATAAGAACCCATACCTCGGGACAGCCTACACTGAAGCTTTCTTT. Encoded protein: CASNKNPYLGTAYTEAFF.

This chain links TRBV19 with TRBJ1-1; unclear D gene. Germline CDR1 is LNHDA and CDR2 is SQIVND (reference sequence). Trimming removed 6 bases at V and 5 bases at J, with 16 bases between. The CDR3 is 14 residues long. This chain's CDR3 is CASSAVIRGTEAFF. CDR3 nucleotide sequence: TGTGCCAGTAGCGCCGTTATCCGGGGAACTGAAGCTTTCTTT.